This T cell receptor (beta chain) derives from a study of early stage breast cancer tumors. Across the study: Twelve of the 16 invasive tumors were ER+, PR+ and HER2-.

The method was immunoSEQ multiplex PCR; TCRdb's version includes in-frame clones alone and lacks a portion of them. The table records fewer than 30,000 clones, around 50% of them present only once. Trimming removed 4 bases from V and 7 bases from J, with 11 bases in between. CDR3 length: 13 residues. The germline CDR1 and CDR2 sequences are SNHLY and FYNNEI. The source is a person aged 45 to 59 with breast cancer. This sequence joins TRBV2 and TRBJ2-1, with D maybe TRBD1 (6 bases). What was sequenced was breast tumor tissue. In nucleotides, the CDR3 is TGTGCCAGCAGTGGAACAGGGCATAATGAGCAGTTCTTC. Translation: CASSGTGHNEQFF.